This TCR beta chain was identified in a study of shared clonotypes between healthy human individuals (dated by TCRdb to between 2020 and 2021). About the investigation overall: The cohort comprised a couple of women and a few men aged 18 to 49 years. For each donor, three plates each were used for CD4 naive and CD4 memory, two plates were used for CD8 naive, and one plate was used for CD8 memory. To estimate repertoire size and how much clonotypes are shared between individuals, the study performed deep sequencing of blood TCR repertoires from a handful of healthy adults. To increase sequencing depth and limit assay-specific biases, different laboratories used diverse techniques to prepare libraries and sequence TCR repertoires. Between about 0.8 and 9 billion PBMCs per donor were obtained by leukapheresis. What the authors observed across the whole study: Naive subsets generally had larger estimated clonotype richness than memory subsets. Incomplete sequencing was indicated by rarefaction of sorted-subset datasets, despite the large sequencing depth. Sampling was restricted to blood, and TCR repertoires in tissue are likely to differ from TCR repertoires in blood. When a handful of donors were compared, the shared fraction of clonotypes was 5% to 6.5% for naive CD4, 3.5% to 4% for naive CD8, 2.3% for memory CD4, and around 0.4% for memory CD8. The genetic and exposure-history diversity represented was limited by the small number of donors. Pairwise subsampling indicated that sequencing depth was expected to affect the degree of clonotype sharing among donors. Clonotypes shared by all four sorted-subset donors showed higher generation probabilities than non-shared clonotypes.

Donors were healthy HIV-negative adults with no recently reported acute infections or vaccinations. Every donor was a Caucasian adult living in Nashville, Tennessee, USA. CD4+ T cells were enriched by magnetic negative selection, after which naive cells were positively selected on CD45RA and the negative fraction was taken as the memory subset. Blood was collected by leukapheresis, and PBMCs were isolated by Ficoll-Histopaque density gradient centrifugation and then cryopreserved in liquid nitrogen vapor phase. Analytical flow cytometry was used to check the purity and quantity of each magnetically sorted T cell population. From each sorted fraction, genomic DNA was isolated and quantified by UV absorbance on a Nanodrop 2000c. TCR CDR3 regions were amplified from genomic DNA by multiplex PCR using the deep immunoSEQ assay. Extracted genomic DNA from each cell subset was spread evenly across all wells of several immunoSEQ 96-well plates, with each plate serving as a replicate. For sorted subsets, approximately 210 ng of genomic DNA, equivalent to 30,000 or so T cell genomes, went into each replicate PCR. Purified libraries were quantified with a Qubit 3.0 fluorometer, sized on a Bioanalyzer 2100, and re-quantified with the KAPA Library Quantification kit. Each immunoSEQ 96-well plate was sequenced on its own single-read 150-cycle Illumina NextSeq 550 flow cell. As for how the authors treated the data: Because only junctional sequences without quality scores were contained in the immunoSEQ output, filtering matching that applied to full-length reads could not be performed. To assign V/J genes and CDR3, sequences were annotated using PyIR, a Python wrapper for IgBLAST v1.9, with IMGT germline references. Any read was removed if the V/J assignment was weak (E-value above 1e-6), the CDR3 was missing, or the read contained stop codons, out-of-frame junctions, or ambiguous translated residues. V3J clonotypes were defined as sequences sharing the same inferred V gene, J gene, and CDR3 amino acid sequence. Percentage overlap between repertoires was calculated by dividing the number of shared unique clonotypes by the size of the smaller repertoire. Repertoire richness was assessed with RTK rarefaction, the Chao1 estimator, and Recon v2.1 estimates of unobserved clonotypes. Generation probabilities were computed with OLGA for all TCRbeta clonotypes obtained by the gDNA method from a handful of donors. TCRdb re-hosts the immuneACCESS table, in-frame sequences only. Its copies lack some clones; in the studies checked, an unresolved V gene accounts for under half of them, and the cause for the rest is not known. That table gives V, J and clone size, and the DNA gave D and trimming. The sample table holds some 240,000 clones, of which 50% to 80% were seen once. Clones ranked in the top ten supply around 10% of the sample.

This clone was seen a handful of times. The clone's antigen remains unknown. No quality values exist for individual bases; no much larger clone is one base distant. V and J are trimmed by 6 bases and 5 bases, and the gene matches miss 7 bases of the junction. The CDR3 sequence holds 15 residues, the cysteine and phenylalanine included. The read is trimmed to its CDR3 DNA, 45 bases read in frame from base 1. Looking up the germline V gene yields CDR1 SGHVS and CDR2 FNYEAQ. Sequenced material: memory CD4+ T cells sorted from blood. The cell subset or site label of this sample denotes: CD45RA-negative fraction. The receptor's source is a man aged 30 to 39 in good health. This chain joins TRBV7-6 to TRBJ2-1; 10 central nucleotides agree with TRBD2. The base sequence is TGTGCCAGCAGTTTATTAGCGGGAGGTAACAATGAGCAGTTCTTC. It encodes CASSLLAGGNNEQFF. With the rest looked up from the reference TRBV7-6 and TRBJ2-1 genes rather than sequenced, the full variable domain is GAGVSQSPRYKVTKRGQDVALRCDPISGHVSLYWYRQALGQGPEFLTYFNYEAQQDKSGLPNDRFSAERPEGSISTLTIQRTEQRDSAMYRCASSLLAGGNNEQFFGPGTRLTVL.